This T cell receptor beta chain was recorded in a study of blood T cell repertoires in COVID-19. Source study methods: Researchers report that nucleated cell counts were estimated from reference gene primer amplification. TCRdb's copy holds only in-frame clones and misses some; the assay was immunoSEQ multiplex PCR. That table supplies the V and J calls and clone size; D and trimming were determined from the DNA. The table records roughly 350,000 clones, roughly 90% of them present only once. Looked up from germline, CDR1 is SNHLY and CDR2 is FYNNEI. This CDR3 spans 12 amino acids. The V gene lost 3 bases and the J gene lost 7 bases, with 6 bases spanning the gap.

This TCR was recovered from a woman aged 25 to 39 who had recovered from COVID-19. The chain couples TRBV2 to TRBJ1-4, with D unclear. The sequenced sample consisted of PBMCs or T cells enriched from blood (not recorded which). The CDR3 bases are TGTGCCAGCAGTGAGAGGGCTGAAAAACTGTTTTTT. Translated, it gives CASSERAEKLFF.